Following are 2 T cell receptor beta chains from one sample sequenced in a study of T cell responses to AZD1222 COVID-19 vaccine. TCRdb's copy holds only in-frame clones and misses some; the assay was immunoSEQ multiplex PCR. The sample includes 120,000 to 150,000 clones, around nine tenths of them seen just once. The starting material was peripheral blood, obtained on day 0 of AZD1222 vaccination. The receptors were sampled from an adult in good health.

This clone has only one observation. The chain employs TRBV28 and TRBJ2-1; 11 bases match TRBD2. Trimming removed 2 bases from V and 6 bases from J; junction bases left unmatched: 3. The CDR3 consists of 15 residues. Germline CDR1 is MDHEN and CDR2 is SYDVKM. CDR3 loop: CASSLTSGSLNEQFF. DNA for the CDR3: TGTGCCAGCAGTTTAACTAGCGGGAGTCTCAATGAGCAGTTCTTC. Variable domain in full (rest from reference TRBV28 and TRBJ2-1): DVKVTQSSRYLVKRTGEKVFLECVQDMDHENMFWYRQDPGLGLRLIYFSYDVKMKEKGDIPEGYSVSREKKERFSLILESASTNQTSMYLCASSLTSGSLNEQFFGPGTRLTVL.

The chain has TRBV11-2 and TRBJ1-5; D is unresolved. Germline CDR1 SGHAT, CDR2 FQNNGV. CDR3 size: 13 residues. V was shortened by 5 bases and J by 4 bases, with 9 bases between the two germline ends. This CDR3 is CASSDTRNQPQHF. In DNA form, the CDR3 reads TGTGCCAGCAGCGACACGAGGAATCAGCCCCAGCATTTT.